The 20 T cell receptor beta chains in this list originate from one sample, sequenced in a study of blood T cell repertoires in COVID-19. The table came from immunoSEQ multiplex PCR; TCRdb's copy has only in-frame clones and leaves some out. The repertoire consists of 89,000 or so clones, with about 83% occurring once and the leading ten covering under 8.5%. Sequencing was performed on peripheral blood. The receptors were gathered from a man aged 45-65 years with active COVID-19.

The table lists this clone with a few counts. The CDR3 sequence: CASSTAVSPQHF. The CDR3 DNA follows: TGTGCCAGCTCAACCGCGGTTTCGCCCCAGCATTTT. The chain carries TRBV18 and TRBJ1-5; D gene uncertain. Germline assignment: CDR1 KGHSH and CDR2 LQKENI. The length of the CDR3 is 12 residues. V lost 5 bases and J 9 bases, leaving 11 bases between the germline ends.

The J gene is TRBJ2-1, the V gene TRBV9; D might be TRBD1 (5 bases). Trimming took off 0 bases at V and 2 bases at J, with 12 bases between the two ends. Germline loops: CDR1 SGDLS, CDR2 YYNGEE. The CDR3 consists of 16 residues. The CDR3 reads CASSVGQGSAYNEQFF. The CDR3, as DNA: TGTGCCAGCAGCGTAGGTCAGGGTAGTGCCTACAATGAGCAGTTCTTC.

The J gene is TRBJ2-5, the V gene TRBV7-3; maybe TRBD1 (5 bases). Germline lookup yields CDR1 SGHTA and CDR2 FQGTGA. CDR3 size: 13 residues. Trimming removed 5 bases from V and 0 bases from J, with 7 bases in between. CDR3 protein: CASSPDNQETQYF. The CDR3 nucleotides are TGTGCCAGCAGCCCGGACAACCAAGAGACCCAGTACTTC. Variable domain in full (rest from reference TRBV7-3 and TRBJ2-5): GAGVSQTPSNKVTEKGKYVELRCDPISGHTALYWYRQSLGQGPEFLIYFQGTGAADDSGLPNDRFFAVRPEGSVSTLKIQRTERGDSAVYLCASSPDNQETQYFGPGTRLLVL.

V and J are TRBV7-2 and TRBJ2-3; TRBD2 matches at 14 bases. The germline CDR1 and CDR2 sequences are SGHTA and FQGNSA. The CDR3 covers 17 residues. The ends lost 4 bases at V and 3 bases at J; junction bases unmatched: 6. As DNA, the CDR3 is TGTGCCAGCAGCTGGGGACTAGCGGGAGTAGGAACAGATACGCAGTATTTT. Its translation is CASSWGLAGVGTDTQYF.

This chain joins TRBV21-1 and TRBJ2-7; the table's D call of TRBD2 was not tested on the DNA. TRBV21-1 has pseudogene status. CDR3 length equals 15 residues. The CDR3 loop is CASSASLFHRYEQYF. The CDR3 nucleotides are TGTGCCAGCAGCGCCTCACTTTTCCATCGTTACGAGCAGTACTTC.

This clone was detected once. The J gene is TRBJ2-2, the V gene TRBV7-3; maybe TRBD2 (6 bases). CDR1 SGHTA and CDR2 FQGTGA come from the germline V gene. This CDR3 is 15 amino acids long. V lost 2 bases and J 5 bases, leaving 12 bases between the germline ends. CDR3 in DNA: TGTGCCAGCAGCTTACTTAGGGGAGGAACCGGGGAGCTGTTTTTT. Amino acid sequence: CASSLLRGGTGELFF.

This clone was found once. The gene calls are TRBV7-9 and TRBJ2-1; 10 nucleotides agree with TRBD2. Germline lookup yields CDR1 SEHNR and CDR2 FQNEAQ (reference sequence). The V gene end was trimmed by 5 bases and the J gene end by 0 bases; junction bases not matched to a gene: 13. There are 19 residues in the CDR3. The CDR3 DNA follows: TGTGCCAGCAGCAAAGGACTAGCGGCCTTCCAGAGCTCCTACAATGAGCAGTTCTTC. Residues: CASSKGLAAFQSSYNEQFF.

CDR3 bases: TGTGCCAGCAGTGAATATCGGTCCGGGACAATGAACTATGGCTACACCTTC. It encodes CASSEYRSGTMNYGYTF. The rearrangement joins TRBV25-1 to TRBJ1-2, with a weak D call TRBD1 (6 bases). V shed 0 bases and J shed 2 bases, with 16 bases lying between them. The germline V gene has CDR1 MGHDK and CDR2 SYGVNS. The CDR3 sequence is 17 residues long.

This clone appeared a few times. V gene TRBV11-2 combines with J gene TRBJ1-1; D is ambiguous. CDR1 and CDR2 from the germline V gene are SGHAT and FQNNGV. The V end was cut by 3 bases, the J end by 1 base, with 9 bases between. The CDR3 runs to 14 residues. CDR3 amino acids: CASSLFTGNTEAFF. The CDR3 nucleotides are TGTGCCAGCAGCTTGTTTACGGGGAACACTGAAGCTTTCTTT.

V gene TRBV7-8 combines with J gene TRBJ2-3, with D possibly being TRBD1 (6 bases). Per the germline V gene, CDR1 is SGHVS and CDR2 is FQNEAQ. This CDR3 has 17 residues. Trimming left V 7 bases short and J 1 base short, with 21 bases between. CDR3 loop: CASTPWATGLGTDTQYF. In nucleotides, the CDR3 is TGTGCCAGCACCCCATGGGCCACAGGGCTCGGCACAGATACGCAGTATTTT.

This chain uses TRBV6-1 with TRBJ2-2; 8 bases match TRBD1. Trimming at V came to 3 bases and at J to 3 bases, leaving 9 bases not matched to a gene. Germline CDR1 reads MNHNS; CDR2 reads SASEGT. CDR3 length equals 17 residues. The CDR3 DNA reads as TGTGCCAGCAGTGATCATTCGGGACAGGAGGACACCGGGGAGCTGTTTTTT. Translating it yields CASSDHSGQEDTGELFF.

The chain joins TRBV11-2 to TRBJ2-3; 8 bases fit TRBD2. Losses at the gene ends were 5 bases for V and 5 bases for J; bases not matched to a gene: 12. This CDR3 comprises 16 residues. The germline CDR1 and CDR2 sequences are SGHAT and FQNNGV. CDR3 bases: TGTGCCAGCAGCCCGACTCGCGGGGGGCCCGGAGATACGCAGTATTTT. Protein product: CASSPTRGGPGDTQYF.

The rearrangement links TRBV7-3 to TRBJ2-1, with 7 bases identical to TRBD1. V dropped 5 bases and J dropped 0; count of bases not matched to a gene: 4. The CDR3 has 15 amino acids. Germline values: CDR1 SGHTA, CDR2 FQGTGA. CDR3 protein: CASSADRASYNEQFF. CDR3 sequence (DNA): TGTGCCAGCAGCGCAGACAGGGCCTCCTACAATGAGCAGTTCTTC.

V usage is TRBV9 and J usage is TRBJ1-1, with D possibly TRBD1 on 5 matching bases. Germline loops: CDR1 SGDLS, CDR2 YYNGEE. This CDR3 has 14 amino acids. With 2 bases removed from V and 1 base from J, the gap between germline ends came to 9 bases. This CDR3 is CASSVRQTNTEAFF. In DNA, the CDR3 is TGTGCCAGCAGCGTGCGACAGACGAACACTGAAGCTTTCTTT.

This chain joins TRBV28 and TRBJ2-1; D is possibly TRBD2 (6 bases). The V end lost 6 bases, the J end lost 0 bases, and 9 bases lay between the germline ends. From germline, CDR1 is MDHEN and CDR2 SYDVKM. The CDR3 has 14 residues. The CDR3 region is CASRRGSSYNEQFF. The CDR3 nucleotides read TGTGCCAGCAGGCGGGGAAGCTCCTACAATGAGCAGTTCTTC.

The V gene is TRBV27, the J gene TRBJ1-6, with TRBD1 matching over 7 bases. This CDR3 has 19 residues. With 6 bases clipped from V and 0 bases from J, the junction kept 14 bases outside the gene matches. Looked up from germline, CDR1 is MNHEY and CDR2 is SMNVEV (reference sequence). Written as DNA, the CDR3 is TGTGCCAGCAGATTAACAGGGGTCCACTCGAGCTCCTATAATTCACCCCTCCACTTT. Its protein is CASRLTGVHSSSYNSPLHF.

The chain has TRBV28 and TRBJ2-6, with TRBD2 matching over 8 bases. V dropped 2 bases and J dropped 3; count of bases not matched to a gene: 3. Germline V gives CDR1 MDHEN, CDR2 SYDVKM. This CDR3 region has 16 residues. Here the CDR3 reads CASSLLAGGGANVLTF. Here the CDR3 DNA reads TGTGCCAGCAGTTTACTCGCGGGGGGTGGGGCCAACGTCCTGACTTTC.

This chain uses TRBV5-5 with TRBJ1-1; D is unclear. CDR1 and CDR2 from the germline V gene are SGHKS and YYEKEE (reference sequence). V was pared by 0 bases and J by 4 bases, with 13 bases between. This CDR3 region has 15 residues. The CDR3 is CASSLEWQVFTEAFF. CDR3 DNA sequence: TGTGCCAGCAGCTTGGAATGGCAGGTCTTCACTGAAGCTTTCTTT.

The chain combines TRBV7-8 with TRBJ1-4; D is possibly TRBD1 (5 bases). V lost 0 bases and J 3 bases, leaving 17 bases between the germline ends. The CDR3 consists of 18 residues. Germline-derived CDR1 and CDR2 are SGHVS and FQNEAQ. CDR3 sequence: CASSLASTAELSNEKLFF. The CDR3 nucleotides read TGTGCCAGCAGCTTAGCTTCGACAGCCGAACTGTCTAATGAAAAACTGTTTTTT.

The V and J genes are TRBV19 and TRBJ1-2, with D unclear. V was shortened by 5 bases and J by 4 bases, with 8 bases between the two germline ends. The CDR3 runs 12 residues. Germline CDR1 LNHDA, CDR2 SQIVND (reference sequence). Here the CDR3 DNA reads TGTGCCAGTAGTGCGCGGGGCTATGGCTACACCTTC. As protein: CASSARGYGYTF.